This TCR beta chain was obtained from a study of blood T cell repertoires in COVID-19. V was clipped by 4 bases and J by 5 bases; unmatched bases: 5. Per the germline V gene, CDR1 is SGHRS and CDR2 is YFSETQ. The length of the CDR3 is 14 residues. Each participant's cohort was designated according to participant-reported clinical history. Before being deemed recovered, Cohort 3 donors had two negative PCRs, clearance, or symptom resolution. As processed by the authors: The authors estimated nucleated cell counts from reference gene primer amplification. Method: immunoSEQ multiplex PCR; TCRdb's copy keeps in-frame clones and lacks some. V and J calls and clone size are given by that table; D and trimming were obtained from the DNA. The sample has around 300,000 clones; roughly 90% are singletons.

The receptor was isolated from a woman aged 60-75 years who had recovered from COVID-19. The sequenced sample consisted of PBMCs or T cells enriched from blood (not recorded which). The chain employs TRBV5-1 and TRBJ2-1, with TRBD1 matching over 8 bases. The CDR3 sequence: CASSPGQGNNEQFF. CDR3 bases: TGCGCCAGCAGCCCAGGACAGGGAAACAATGAGCAGTTCTTC.